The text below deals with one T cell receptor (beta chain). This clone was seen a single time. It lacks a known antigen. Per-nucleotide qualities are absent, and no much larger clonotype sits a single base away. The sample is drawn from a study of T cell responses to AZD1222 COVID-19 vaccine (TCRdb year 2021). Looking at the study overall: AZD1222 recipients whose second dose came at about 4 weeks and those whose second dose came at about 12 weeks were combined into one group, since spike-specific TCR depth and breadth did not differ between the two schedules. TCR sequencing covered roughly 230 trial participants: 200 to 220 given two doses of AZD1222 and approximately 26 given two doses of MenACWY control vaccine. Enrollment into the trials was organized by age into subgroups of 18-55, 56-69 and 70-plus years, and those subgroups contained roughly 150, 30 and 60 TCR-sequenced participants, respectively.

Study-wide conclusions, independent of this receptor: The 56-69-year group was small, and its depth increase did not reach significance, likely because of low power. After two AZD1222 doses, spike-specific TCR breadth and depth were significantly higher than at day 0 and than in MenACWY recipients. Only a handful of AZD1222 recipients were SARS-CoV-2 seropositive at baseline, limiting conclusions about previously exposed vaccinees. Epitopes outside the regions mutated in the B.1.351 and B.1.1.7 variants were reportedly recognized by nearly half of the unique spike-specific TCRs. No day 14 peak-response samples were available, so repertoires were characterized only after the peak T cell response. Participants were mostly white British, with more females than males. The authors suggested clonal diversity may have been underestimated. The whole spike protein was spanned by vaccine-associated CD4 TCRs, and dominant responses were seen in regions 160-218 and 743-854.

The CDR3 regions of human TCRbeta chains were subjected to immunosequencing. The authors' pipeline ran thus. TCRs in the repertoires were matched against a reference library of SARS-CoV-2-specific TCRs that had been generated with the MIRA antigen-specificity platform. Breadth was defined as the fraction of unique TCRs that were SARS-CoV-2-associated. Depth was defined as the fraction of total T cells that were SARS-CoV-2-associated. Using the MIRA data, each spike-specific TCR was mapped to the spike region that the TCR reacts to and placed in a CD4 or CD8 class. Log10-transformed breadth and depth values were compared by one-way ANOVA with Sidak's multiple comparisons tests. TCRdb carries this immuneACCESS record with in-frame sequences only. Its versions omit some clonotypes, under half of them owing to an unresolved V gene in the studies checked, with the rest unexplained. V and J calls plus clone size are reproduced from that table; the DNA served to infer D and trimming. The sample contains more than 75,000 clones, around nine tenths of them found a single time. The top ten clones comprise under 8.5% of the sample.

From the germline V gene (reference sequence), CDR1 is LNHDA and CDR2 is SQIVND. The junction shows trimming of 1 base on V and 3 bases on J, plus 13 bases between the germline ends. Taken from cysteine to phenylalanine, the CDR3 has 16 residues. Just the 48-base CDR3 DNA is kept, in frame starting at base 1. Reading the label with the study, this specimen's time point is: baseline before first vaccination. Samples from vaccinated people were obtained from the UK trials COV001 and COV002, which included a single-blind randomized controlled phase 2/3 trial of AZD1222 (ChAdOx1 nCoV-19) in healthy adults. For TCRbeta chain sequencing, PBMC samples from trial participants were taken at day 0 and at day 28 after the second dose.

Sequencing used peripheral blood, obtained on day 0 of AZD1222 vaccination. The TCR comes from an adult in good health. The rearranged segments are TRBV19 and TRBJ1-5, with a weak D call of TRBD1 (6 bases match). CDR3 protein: CASSIVGAPINQPQHF. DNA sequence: TGTGCCAGTAGTATAGTGGGGGCCCCTATCAATCAGCCCCAGCATTTT.